This note documents a single TCR beta chain sequence. The data stem from a study of blood T cell repertoires in COVID-19. The overall study: Italy, Spain and the United States were the sources of the convalescent and acute COVID-19 samples. PBMCs, B-cell-depleted T cells, or T cells provided the cDNA or gDNA that made up the material.

In the original analysis: Estimation of nucleated cell counts was performed using reference gene primer amplification. The protocol was immunoSEQ multiplex PCR, while the TCRdb copy is restricted to in-frame clones and leaves out a portion. The V and J calls and clone size are taken from that table; D and trimming were inferred from the DNA. The sample contains roughly 150,000 clones, 80% to 90% of which appear only once. CDR3 size: 13 residues. With 4 bases removed from V and 4 bases from J, the gap between germline ends came to 9 bases. The clonotype comes from a woman in her forties or fifties in a cohort sampled during active or convalescent COVID-19. The rearrangement uses TRBV12-3 or TRBV12-4 and TRBJ2-3, with D perhaps TRBD1 (5 bases). Specimen: peripheral blood. In DNA form, the CDR3 reads TGTGCCAGCAGTTCGACAGTACCAGATACGCAGTATTTT. Its translation is CASSSTVPDTQYF.